Below are 18 T cell receptor beta chains sequenced from a single sample in a study of blood T cell repertoires in COVID-19. Data came from immunoSEQ multiplex PCR; TCRdb stores just in-frame clones and leaves some out. Of about 250,000 clones listed, around 90% are singletons. The sample consisted of PBMCs or T cells enriched from blood (not recorded which). The receptors shown here come from a woman aged 25 to 39 with acute COVID-19.

The chain couples TRBV12-5 to TRBJ2-7; maybe TRBD1 (8 bases). Trimming shortened V by 5 bases and J by 0 bases, and 17 bases separated the two germline ends. The germline V gene encodes CDR1 LGHNT and CDR2 FRNRAP. The CDR3 extends over 16 amino acids. Written as DNA, the CDR3 is TGTGCTAGTGGTCCCCCGGACAGGGAGGGCTCCTACGAGCAGTACTTC. It encodes CASGPPDREGSYEQYF.

This clone was detected only once. This chain joins TRBV5-4 and TRBJ2-3; D unclear. Trimming took off 2 bases at V and 6 bases at J, with 13 bases between the two ends. Germline-derived CDR1 and CDR2 are SGHNT and YYREEE (reference sequence). The CDR3 runs 14 residues. CDR3 region: CASSLIGGSDTQYF. DNA of the CDR3: TGTGCCAGCAGCTTAATCGGCGGTAGCGATACGCAGTATTTT.

The V gene is TRBV7-8, the J gene TRBJ1-1; the D gene is possibly TRBD1 (5 bases). From germline, CDR1 is SGHVS and CDR2 FQNEAQ. V was pared by 3 bases and J by 6 bases, with 11 bases between. The CDR3 loop spans 13 amino acids. The CDR3 protein is CASSFFDRPEAFF. As DNA, the CDR3 is TGTGCCAGCAGCTTTTTTGACAGACCTGAAGCTTTCTTT.

V is TRBV5-5 and J is TRBJ2-7; 9 bases are shared with TRBD1. The V segment lost 0 bases and the J segment 4 bases; nucleotides outside the gene matches: 5. The germline V gene encodes CDR1 SGHKS and CDR2 YYEKEE (reference sequence). The CDR3 spans 15 residues. The CDR3 DNA sequence: TGTGCCAGCAGCTTGGCCGGGACAGGGATTTACGAGCAGTACTTC. Encoded protein: CASSLAGTGIYEQYF.

The rearrangement links TRBV6-5 to TRBJ2-7, with TRBD1 matching over 9 bases. The germline V gene encodes CDR1 MNHEY and CDR2 SVGAGI. The CDR3 has 14 residues. V lost 6 bases and J lost 4; bases outside the gene matches: 7. The DNA for the CDR3 is TGTGCCAGCAGCCCGGGACAGGGTACGTACGAGCAGTACTTC. Protein product: CASSPGQGTYEQYF.

The rearrangement links TRBV24-1 to TRBJ2-3; D unclear. V shed 4 bases and J shed 3 bases, with 7 bases lying between them. The CDR3 loop spans 13 amino acids. From germline, CDR1 is KGHDR and CDR2 SFDVKD. CDR3 sequence: CATSEPKTDTQYF. The CDR3 DNA reads TGTGCCACCAGTGAACCTAAGACAGATACGCAGTATTTT.

The rearrangement joins TRBV5-1 to TRBJ1-4; D is unclear. CDR1 SGHRS and CDR2 YFSETQ come from the germline V gene. Trimming took 0 bases from V and 10 from J, leaving 13 bases between them. The CDR3 covers 14 residues. The CDR3 DNA reads TGCGCCAGCAGCTTGGCGGAGGGATTCGGAAAACTGTTTTTT. Translation gives CASSLAEGFGKLFF.

The chain couples TRBV4-3 to TRBJ1-2; weak D call: TRBD1 (5 bases). Trimming cost V 3 bases and J 5 bases, with 19 bases left between them. Germline values: CDR1 LGHNA, CDR2 YSLEER. The CDR3 contains 16 residues. Written as DNA, the CDR3 is TGCGCCAGCAGCCAGGGGGGACCCAACTTAGGTTATGGCTACACCTTC. Translating it yields CASSQGGPNLGYGYTF.

The V call is TRBV5-1, the J call TRBJ2-2; TRBD1 agrees at 9 bases. The CDR3 sequence is 18 residues long. The germline gives CDR1 SGHRS, CDR2 YFSETQ. V lost 0 bases and J lost 2; bases outside the gene matches: 8. The CDR3 reads CASSLAEPGQGNTGELFF. DNA for the CDR3: TGCGCCAGCAGCTTGGCGGAACCGGGACAGGGAAACACCGGGGAGCTGTTTTTT.

V is TRBV5-1 and J is TRBJ1-5, with no clear D. The CDR3 extends over 14 amino acids. Trimming removed 0 bases at V and 6 bases at J, with 10 bases between. The germline CDR1 and CDR2 sequences are SGHRS and YFSETQ. CDR3 in DNA: TGCGCCAGCAGCTTGGATGAGAGTGGTCAGCCCCAGCATTTT. It codes for CASSLDESGQPQHF.

This clone was seen only once. The V call is TRBV4-3, the J call TRBJ2-3, with 7 nucleotides matching TRBD2. V was pared by 2 bases and J by 5 bases, with 13 bases of the junction left unmatched. Germline lookup yields CDR1 LGHNA and CDR2 YSLEER. The CDR3 length is 17 residues. The CDR3 sequence is CASSQPKGRGTGDTQYF. CDR3 nucleotide sequence: TGCGCCAGCAGCCAACCGAAGGGGCGGGGGACGGGAGATACGCAGTATTTT.

The rearrangement uses TRBV10-1 and TRBJ2-2; weak D call: TRBD1 (5 bases). With 4 bases removed from V and 1 base from J, the gap between germline ends came to 10 bases. CDR3 length equals 15 residues. Germline V CDR1 and CDR2: WNHNN, SYGVQD (reference sequence). The CDR3 DNA reads TGCGCCAGCAGTGTGGGGCTCCAGAACACCGGGGAGCTGTTTTTT. Translation: CASSVGLQNTGELFF.

The chain combines TRBV7-9 with TRBJ2-3; maybe TRBD2 (7 bases). V was shortened by 8 bases and J by 0 bases, with 15 bases between the two germline ends. Per germline, CDR1 SEHNR and CDR2 FQNEAQ (reference sequence). The CDR3 is made up of 15 amino acids. CDR3 region: CASLGGGRSTDTQYF. CDR3 nucleotides: TGTGCCAGCTTGGGCGGGGGCCGAAGCACAGATACGCAGTATTTT. Combining the CDR3 with reference TRBV7-9 and TRBJ2-3 gives the whole variable domain DTGVSQNPRHKITKRGQNVTFRCDPISEHNRLYWYRQTLGQGPEFLTYFQNEAQLEKSRLLSDRFSAERPKGSFSTLEIQRTEQGDSAMYLCASLGGGRSTDTQYFGPGTRLTVL.

This chain links TRBV19 with TRBJ2-5, with 9 bases identical to TRBD2. Germline lookup yields CDR1 LNHDA and CDR2 SQIVND (reference sequence). This CDR3 contains 13 residues. V was pared by 6 bases and J by 3 bases, with 2 bases of the junction left unmatched. Here the CDR3 DNA reads TGTGCCAGTAGGGGCGGGGGGGAAGAGACCCAGTACTTC. Its translation: CASRGGGEETQYF.

V and J are TRBV10-3 and TRBJ1-4, with D possibly being TRBD1 (6 bases). V dropped 2 bases and J dropped 8 bases, with 30 bases sitting between them. The germline V gene encodes CDR1 ENHRY and CDR2 SYGVKD. CDR3 size: 20 residues. The CDR3 spells CAISETLRTVPSHLQEKLFF. Written as DNA, the CDR3 is TGTGCCATCAGTGAGACCCTACGGACAGTTCCCTCACACTTACAGGAAAAACTGTTTTTT.

V gene TRBV5-8 combines with J gene TRBJ2-5, with D perhaps matching TRBD1 (6 bases). V shed 1 base and J shed 5 bases, with 15 bases lying between them. CDR1 is SGHTS, CDR2 YDEGEE, per germline. There are 15 residues in the CDR3. The CDR3 protein is CASSLKIRGEETQYF. In nucleotides, the CDR3 is TGTGCCAGCAGCTTGAAGATCAGGGGAGAGGAGACCCAGTACTTC. The complete variable domain, with remaining parts taken from reference TRBV5-8 and TRBJ2-5, reads EAGVTQSPTHLIKTRGQQATLRCSPISGHTSVYWYQQALGLGLQFLLWYDEGEERNRGNFPPRFSGRQFPNYSSELNVNALELEDSALYLCASSLKIRGEETQYFGPGTRLLVL.

A word on this clone: Germline and junction disagree at one end, which may indicate a read error. The rearrangement uses TRBV27 and TRBJ2-7, with D tentatively TRBD2 (6 bases). CDR1 and CDR2 from the germline V gene are MNHEY and SMNVEV (reference sequence). CDR3 length equals 12 residues. The DNA of the CDR3 is TGTGCCAGCAGTTCCGAGGGACGGGAGCCGTACTTC. Its protein product is CASSSEGREPYF.

The rearrangement links TRBV9 to TRBJ2-1; D uncertain. The germline V gene encodes CDR1 SGDLS and CDR2 YYNGEE. V was pared by 0 bases and J by 5 bases, with 12 bases between. The CDR3 sequence is 15 residues long. The CDR3 DNA reads TGTGCCAGCAGCGTAGCTCTGAACAGAAACAATGAGCAGTTCTTC. It is translated as CASSVALNRNNEQFF.